This paragraph covers one T cell receptor beta chain sequence. The CDR3 loop spans 17 amino acids. Germline V gene lookup returns CDR1 SGHAT and CDR2 FQNNGV. The J segment lost 3 bases and the V segment lost 1 base, leaving 11 bases of the junction unmatched. These data come from a study of control samples from healthy donors and cancer patients. Measured with immunoSEQ multiplex PCR; TCRdb has only the in-frame clones, and not every one. Of about 130,000 clones in the sample, around 94% are singletons; the top ten hold over 12%. Sequencing used PBMCs. The sequence derives from a man aged 60 to 75 with colorectal cancer. The chain is built from TRBV11-2 and TRBJ2-7, with 8 bases aligning to TRBD1. The CDR3 sequence is CASSLVRTGPTRYEQYF. In DNA form, the CDR3 reads TGTGCCAGCAGCTTAGTTCGGACAGGGCCCACTCGCTACGAGCAGTACTTC. The full variable domain, its missing parts supplied by reference TRBV11-2 and TRBJ2-7, is EAGVAQSPRYKIIEKRQSVAFWCNPISGHATLYWYQQILGQGPKLLIQFQNNGVVDDSQLPKDRFSAERLKGVDSTLKIQPAKLEDSAVYLCASSLVRTGPTRYEQYFGPGTRLTVT.